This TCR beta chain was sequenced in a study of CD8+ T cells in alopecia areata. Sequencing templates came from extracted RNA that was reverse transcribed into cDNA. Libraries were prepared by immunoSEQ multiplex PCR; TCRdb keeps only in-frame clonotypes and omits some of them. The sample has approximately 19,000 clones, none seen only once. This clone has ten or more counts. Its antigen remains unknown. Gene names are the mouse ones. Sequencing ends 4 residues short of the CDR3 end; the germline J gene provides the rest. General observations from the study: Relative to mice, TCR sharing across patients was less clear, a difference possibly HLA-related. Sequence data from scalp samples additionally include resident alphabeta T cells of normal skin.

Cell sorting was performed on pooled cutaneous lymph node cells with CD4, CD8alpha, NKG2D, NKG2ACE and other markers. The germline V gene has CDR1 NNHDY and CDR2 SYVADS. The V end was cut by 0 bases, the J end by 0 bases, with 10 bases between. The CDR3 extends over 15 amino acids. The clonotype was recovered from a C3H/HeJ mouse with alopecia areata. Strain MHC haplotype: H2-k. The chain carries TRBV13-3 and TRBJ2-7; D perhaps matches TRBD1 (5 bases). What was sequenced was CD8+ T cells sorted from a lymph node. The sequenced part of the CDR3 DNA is TGTGCCAGCAGTGATGATAGGGGAAACTCCTAT. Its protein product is CASSDDRGNSY. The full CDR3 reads CASSDDRGNSYEQYF.